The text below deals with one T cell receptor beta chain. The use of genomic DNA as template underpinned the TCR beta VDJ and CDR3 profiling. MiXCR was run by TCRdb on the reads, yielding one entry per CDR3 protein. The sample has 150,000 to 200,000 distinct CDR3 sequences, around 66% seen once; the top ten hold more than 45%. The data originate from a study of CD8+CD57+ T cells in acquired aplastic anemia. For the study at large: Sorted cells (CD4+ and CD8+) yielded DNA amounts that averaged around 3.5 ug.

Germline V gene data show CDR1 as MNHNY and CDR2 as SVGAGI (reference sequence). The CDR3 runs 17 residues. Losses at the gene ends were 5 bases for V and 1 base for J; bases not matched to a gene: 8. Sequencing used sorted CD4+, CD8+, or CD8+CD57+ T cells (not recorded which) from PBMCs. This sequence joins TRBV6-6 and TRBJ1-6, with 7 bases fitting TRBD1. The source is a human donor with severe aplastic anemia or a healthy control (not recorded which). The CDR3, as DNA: TGTGCCAGCAGTCCTAGGACAGGAATATCCTATAATTCACCCCTCCACTTT. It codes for CASSPRTGISYNSPLHF.